Listed below are T cell receptor beta chains from one sample, sequenced in a study of shared clonotypes between healthy human individuals. The method was immunoSEQ multiplex PCR; TCRdb's version includes in-frame clones alone and lacks a portion of them. The sample lists approximately 2.3 million clones, approximately 95% occurring once. Material for sequencing was naive CD4+ T cells from PBMCs. All receptors derive from a man aged 18 to 35 in good health. Some clones in this sample may be carry-over from other donors' samples. CDR3s include the opening cysteine and the closing phenylalanine or tryptophan. The D gene is left open where the match is weak. The size entry is marked missing in some rows and otherwise reads once, few, many or a size class.

size: once
D: TRBD1
J: TRBJ1-1
V: TRBV18
CDR3: CASSPLPVDREPTEAFF
DNA: TGTGCCAGCTCACCCCTTCCCGTCGACAGGGAACCGACTGAAGCTTTCTTT

size: NA
D: NA
J: TRBJ2-3
V: TRBV7-2
CDR3: CASSLAEDTDTQYF
DNA: TGTGCCAGCAGCTTAGCGGAGGACACAGATACGCAGTATTTT

size: NA
D: NA
J: TRBJ2-7
V: TRBV18
CDR3: CASSPLPDRSYEQYF
DNA: TGTGCCAGCTCACCACTTCCGGACAGATCTTACGAGCAGTACTTC

size: NA
D: NA
J: TRBJ1-1
V: TRBV19
CDR3: CASSGYHSTEAFF
DNA: TGTGCCAGTAGTGGCTACCACTCCACTGAAGCTTTCTTT

size: NA
D: NA
J: TRBJ1-3
V: TRBV28
CDR3: CASSFGTANTIYF
DNA: TGTGCCAGCAGTTTCGGGACGGCAAACACCATATATTTT

size: NA
D: NA
J: TRBJ1-2
V: TRBV7-9
CDR3: CASSPSETLSNGYTF
DNA: TGTGCCAGCAGCCCATCAGAAACCCTCTCCAATGGCTACACCTTC

size: NA
D: NA
J: TRBJ1-1
V: TRBV10-3
CDR3: CAISDPMGRGRNTEAFF
DNA: TGTGCCATCAGTGACCCCATGGGGCGGGGGAGGAACACTGAAGCTTTCTTT

size: NA
D: NA
J: TRBJ2-1
V: TRBV7-2
CDR3: CASSLAGPSSYNEQFF
DNA: TGTGCCAGCAGCTTAGCGGGCCCGAGCTCCTACAATGAGCAGTTCTTC

size: NA
D: NA
J: TRBJ1-3
V: TRBV29-1
CDR3: CSVAVTGNTIYF
DNA: TGCAGCGTGGCAGTGACTGGAAACACCATATATTTT

size: once
D: TRBD1
J: TRBJ2-3
V: TRBV4-2
CDR3: CASSQGDRGNTQYF
DNA: TGTGCCAGCAGCCAAGGCGACAGGGGTAATACGCAGTATTTT

size: NA
D: NA
J: TRBJ2-3
V: TRBV5-1
CDR3: CASNSGTDTQYF
DNA: TGCGCCAGCAACAGCGGCACAGATACGCAGTATTTT

size: NA
D: NA
J: TRBJ2-5
V: TRBV5-4
CDR3: CASSSTEGSETQYF
DNA: TGTGCCAGCAGCTCCACGGAGGGGAGCGAGACCCAGTACTTC

size: NA
D: NA
J: TRBJ2-3
V: TRBV25-1
CDR3: CASSEYSHPSTDTQYF
DNA: TGTGCCAGCAGTGAATATTCGCACCCCTCCACAGATACGCAGTATTTT

size: NA
D: TRBD1
J: TRBJ1-2
V: TRBV15
CDR3: CATSRGGTVNYGYTF
DNA: TGTGCCACCAGCAGAGGGGGGACAGTTAACTATGGCTACACCTTC

size: NA
D: NA
J: TRBJ2-1
V: TRBV7-3
CDR3: CASSVHSAPNNEQFF
DNA: TGTGCCAGCAGCGTACATTCGGCCCCCAACAATGAGCAGTTCTTC

size: NA
D: NA
J: TRBJ1-6
V: TRBV30
CDR3: CAWMNNLGSPLHF
DNA: TGTGCCTGGATGAACAATTTGGGTTCACCCCTCCACTTT

size: NA
D: NA
J: TRBJ2-5
V: TRBV18
CDR3: CASSPAGAIGETQYF
DNA: TGTGCCAGCTCACCAGCAGGGGCCATCGGGGAGACCCAGTACTTC

size: once
D: NA
J: TRBJ2-1
V: TRBV30
CDR3: CACHRLVSYNEQFF
DNA: TGTGCCTGCCATAGACTGGTCTCCTACAATGAGCAGTTCTTC

size: NA
D: TRBD2
J: TRBJ2-7
V: TRBV5-1
CDR3: CASSPTLAGLSYEQYF
DNA: TGCGCCAGCAGCCCCACGTTAGCGGGATTATCCTACGAGCAGTACTTC

size: NA
D: NA
J: TRBJ2-5
V: TRBV7-3
CDR3: CASSLTSKETQYF
DNA: TGTGCCAGCAGCTTAACCTCGAAAGAGACCCAGTACTTC

size: NA
D: NA
J: TRBJ2-5
V: TRBV23-1
CDR3: CATARGETQYF
DNA: TGCGCCACCGCTCGAGGTGAGACCCAGTACTTC

size: once
D: NA
J: TRBJ1-5
V: TRBV28
CDR3: CASSLRQPGEPQHF
DNA: TGTGCCAGCAGTTTGCGGCAGCCGGGGGAGCCCCAGCATTTT

size: NA
D: NA
J: TRBJ1-2
V: TRBV28
CDR3: CASSLSRANNYGYTF
DNA: TGTGCCAGCAGTTTATCCAGGGCCAATAACTATGGCTACACCTTC

size: NA
D: NA
J: TRBJ2-7
V: TRBV5-6
CDR3: CASSLLLGALGEQYF
DNA: TGTGCCAGCAGCTTACTTCTAGGGGCCCTTGGCGAGCAGTACTTC

size: NA
D: TRBD1
J: TRBJ2-1
V: TRBV2
CDR3: CASLPQGANNEQFF
DNA: TGTGCCAGCCTACCCCAGGGGGCCAACAATGAGCAGTTCTTC

size: NA
D: NA
J: TRBJ1-3
V: TRBV6-1
CDR3: CASSEVGSINTIYF
DNA: TGTGCCAGCAGTGAAGTGGGCTCTATAAACACCATATATTTT

size: NA
D: NA
J: TRBJ2-5
V: TRBV5-1
CDR3: CASSLSPQETQYF
DNA: TGCGCCAGCAGCTTGAGCCCTCAAGAGACCCAGTACTTC